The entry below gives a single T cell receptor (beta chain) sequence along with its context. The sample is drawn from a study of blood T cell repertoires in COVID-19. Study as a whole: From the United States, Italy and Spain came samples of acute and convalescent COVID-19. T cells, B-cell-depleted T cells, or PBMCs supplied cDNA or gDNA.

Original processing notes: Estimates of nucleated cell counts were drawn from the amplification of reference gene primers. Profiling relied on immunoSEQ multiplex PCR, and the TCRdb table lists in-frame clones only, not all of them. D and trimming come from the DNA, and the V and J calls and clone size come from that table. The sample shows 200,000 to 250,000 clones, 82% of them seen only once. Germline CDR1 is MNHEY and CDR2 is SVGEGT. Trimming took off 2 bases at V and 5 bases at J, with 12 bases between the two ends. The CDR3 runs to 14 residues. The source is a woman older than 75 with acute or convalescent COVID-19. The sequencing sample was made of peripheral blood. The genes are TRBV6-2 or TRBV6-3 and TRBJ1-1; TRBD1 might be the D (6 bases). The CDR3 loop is CASSYPIQGTEAFF. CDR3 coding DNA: TGTGCCAGCAGTTACCCCATCCAGGGGACTGAAGCTTTCTTT.